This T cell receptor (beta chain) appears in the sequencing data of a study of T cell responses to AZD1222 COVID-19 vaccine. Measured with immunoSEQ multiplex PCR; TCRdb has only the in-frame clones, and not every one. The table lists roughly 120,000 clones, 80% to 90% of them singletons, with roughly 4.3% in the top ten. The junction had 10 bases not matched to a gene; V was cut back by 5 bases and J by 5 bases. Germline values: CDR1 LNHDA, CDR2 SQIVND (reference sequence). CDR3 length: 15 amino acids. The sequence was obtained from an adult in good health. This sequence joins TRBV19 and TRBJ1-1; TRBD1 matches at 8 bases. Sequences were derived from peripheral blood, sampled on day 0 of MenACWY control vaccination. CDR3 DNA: TGTGCCAGTAGTGTCCGTCTGACAGGGGTTACTGAAGCTTTCTTT. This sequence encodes CASSVRLTGVTEAFF. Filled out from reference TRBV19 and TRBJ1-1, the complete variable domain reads DGGITQSPKYLFRKEGQNVTLSCEQNLNHDAMYWYRQDPGQGLRLIYYSQIVNDFQKGDIAEGYSVSREKKESFPLTVTSAQKNPTAFYLCASSVRLTGVTEAFFGQGTRLTVV.